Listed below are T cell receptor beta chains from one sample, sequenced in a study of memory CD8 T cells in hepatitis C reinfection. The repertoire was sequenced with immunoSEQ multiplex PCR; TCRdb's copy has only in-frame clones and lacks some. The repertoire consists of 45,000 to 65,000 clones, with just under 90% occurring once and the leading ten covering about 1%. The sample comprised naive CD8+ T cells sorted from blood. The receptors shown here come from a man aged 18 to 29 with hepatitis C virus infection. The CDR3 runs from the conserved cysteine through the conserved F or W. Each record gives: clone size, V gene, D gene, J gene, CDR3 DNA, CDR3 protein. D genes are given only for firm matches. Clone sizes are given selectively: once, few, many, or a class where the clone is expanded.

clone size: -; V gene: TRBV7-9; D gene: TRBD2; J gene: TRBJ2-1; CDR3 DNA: TGTGCCAGCAGCTTTTCGGGGGGGCCCTACAATGAGCAGTTCTTC; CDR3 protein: CASSFSGGPYNEQFF
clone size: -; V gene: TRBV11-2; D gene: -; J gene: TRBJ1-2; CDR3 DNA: TGTGCCAGCAGCTTAGTGGCAGGAAGTGGCTACACCTTC; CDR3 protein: CASSLVAGSGYTF
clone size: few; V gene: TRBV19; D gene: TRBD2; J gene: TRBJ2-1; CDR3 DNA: TGTGCCAGTAGCCTGGGCGGGGGTAATGAGCAGTTCTTC; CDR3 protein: CASSLGGGNEQFF
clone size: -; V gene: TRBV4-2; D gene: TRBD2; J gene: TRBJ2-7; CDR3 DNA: TGTGCCAGCAGCCAGGAGACTAGCGGGAGGGCCTATGAGCAGTACTTC; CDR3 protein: CASSQETSGRAYEQYF
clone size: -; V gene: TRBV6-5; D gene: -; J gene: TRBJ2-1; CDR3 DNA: TGTGCCAGCAGCAGGGGCGATGAGCAGTTCTTC; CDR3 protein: CASSRGDEQFF
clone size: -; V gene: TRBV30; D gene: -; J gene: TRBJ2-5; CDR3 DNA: TGTGCCTCGAGGGGTAGCGGAGGCTCGGGGGACCAGTACTTC; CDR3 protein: CASRGSGGSGDQYF
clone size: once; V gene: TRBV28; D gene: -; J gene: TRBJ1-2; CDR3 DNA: TGTGCCAGCAGTTTTGGCAGCGTCGTGTCTAACTATGGCTACACCTTC; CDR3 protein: CASSFGSVVSNYGYTF
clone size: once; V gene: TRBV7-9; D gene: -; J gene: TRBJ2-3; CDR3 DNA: TGTGCCAGCAGCTTGGGTCCCAGACACACAGATACGCAGTATTTT; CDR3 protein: CASSLGPRHTDTQYF
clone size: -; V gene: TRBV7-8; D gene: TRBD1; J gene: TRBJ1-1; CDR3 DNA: TGTGCCAGCAGCTTAGGCCAGGGGGCGGAAGCTTTCTTT; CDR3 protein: CASSLGQGAEAFF
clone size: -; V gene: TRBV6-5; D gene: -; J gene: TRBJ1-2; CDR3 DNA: TGTGCCAGCTCGGCGGCAGGGCTGGGAGGCTACACCTTC; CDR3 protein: CASSAAGLGGYTF
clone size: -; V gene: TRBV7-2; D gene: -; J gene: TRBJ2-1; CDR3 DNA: TGTGCCAGCAGCTCCGACAGTAATGAGCAGTTCTTC; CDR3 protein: CASSSDSNEQFF
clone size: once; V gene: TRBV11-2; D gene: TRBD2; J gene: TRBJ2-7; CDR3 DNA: TGTGCCAGCAGCGCGGGGGATATTACCTACGAGCAGTACTTC; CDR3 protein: CASSAGDITYEQYF
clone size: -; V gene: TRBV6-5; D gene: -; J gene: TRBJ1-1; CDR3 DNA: TGTGCCAGCAGTTACACGGGATACACTGAAGCTTTCTTT; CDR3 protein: CASSYTGYTEAFF
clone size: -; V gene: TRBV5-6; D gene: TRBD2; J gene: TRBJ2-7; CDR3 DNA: TGTGCCAGCAGCTTGGGGTGGGGGGGCGAGCAGTACTTC; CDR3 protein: CASSLGWGGEQYF
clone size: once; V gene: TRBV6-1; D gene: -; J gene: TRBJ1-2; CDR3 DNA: TGTGCCAGCGCTGCCTCAGCTAACTATGGCTACACCTTC; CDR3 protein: CASAASANYGYTF
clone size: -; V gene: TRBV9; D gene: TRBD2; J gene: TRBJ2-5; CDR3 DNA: TGTGCCAGCAGCCGTAGCGGGAGGGAAGAGACCCAGTACTTC; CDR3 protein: CASSRSGREETQYF
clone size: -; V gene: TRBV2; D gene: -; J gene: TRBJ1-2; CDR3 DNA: TGTGCCAGCACCCCTTCCCCGGGTCAGGGAATTTTGGATGGCTACACCTTC; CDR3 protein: CASTPSPGQGILDGYTF
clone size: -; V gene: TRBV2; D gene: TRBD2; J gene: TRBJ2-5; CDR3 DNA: TGTGCCAGCAGTGAATGGACTAGCGGGAGTGAGACCCAGTACTTC; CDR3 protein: CASSEWTSGSETQYF